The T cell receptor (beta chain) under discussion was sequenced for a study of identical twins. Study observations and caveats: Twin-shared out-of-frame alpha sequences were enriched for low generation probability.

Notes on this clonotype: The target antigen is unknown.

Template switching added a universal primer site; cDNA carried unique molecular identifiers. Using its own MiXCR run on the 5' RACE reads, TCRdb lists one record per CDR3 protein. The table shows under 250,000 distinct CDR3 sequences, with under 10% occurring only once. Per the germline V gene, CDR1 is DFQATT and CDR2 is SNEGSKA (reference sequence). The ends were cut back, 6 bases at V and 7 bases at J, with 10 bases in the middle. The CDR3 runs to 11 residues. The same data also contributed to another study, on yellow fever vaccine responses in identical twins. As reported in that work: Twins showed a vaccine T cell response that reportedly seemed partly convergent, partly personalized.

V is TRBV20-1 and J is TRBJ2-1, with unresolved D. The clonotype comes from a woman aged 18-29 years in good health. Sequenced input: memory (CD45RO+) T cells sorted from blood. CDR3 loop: CSAAHANEQFF. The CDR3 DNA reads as TGCAGTGCCGCCCATGCGAATGAGCAGTTCTTC.